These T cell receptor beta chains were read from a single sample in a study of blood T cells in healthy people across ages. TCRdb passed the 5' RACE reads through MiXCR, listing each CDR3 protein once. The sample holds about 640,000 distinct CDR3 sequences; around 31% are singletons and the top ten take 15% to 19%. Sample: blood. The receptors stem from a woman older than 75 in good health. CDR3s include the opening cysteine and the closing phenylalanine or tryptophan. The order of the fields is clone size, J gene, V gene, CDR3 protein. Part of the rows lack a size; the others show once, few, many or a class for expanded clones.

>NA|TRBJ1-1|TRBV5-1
CASARGPSNTEAFF
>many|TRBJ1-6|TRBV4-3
CASSRDVDREDSPLHF
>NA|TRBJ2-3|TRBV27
CATRDSGSHTQYF
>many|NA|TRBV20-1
CSASTSTPYNEQYF
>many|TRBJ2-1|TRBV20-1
CSASETSINEQFF
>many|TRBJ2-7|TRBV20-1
CSASPGGISYEQYF
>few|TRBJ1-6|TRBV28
CASSGATGSPLHF
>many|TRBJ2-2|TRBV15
CATSRSDRGNTGELFF
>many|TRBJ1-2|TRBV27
CAARGENYGYTF
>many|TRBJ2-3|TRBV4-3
CASSGLAGTDTQYF
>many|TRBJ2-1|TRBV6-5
CASSSRPSAAYNEQFF
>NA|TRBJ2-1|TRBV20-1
CSARERRDEQFF
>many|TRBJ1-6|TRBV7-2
CASSLAVQDSPLHF
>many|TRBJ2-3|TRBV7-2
CASSLGAGGTDTQYF
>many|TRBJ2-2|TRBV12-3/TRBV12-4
CASSPSHGGGELFF
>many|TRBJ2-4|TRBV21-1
CASSVRDVKNIQYF
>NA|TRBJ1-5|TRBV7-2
CASSRTGVTVNQPQHF
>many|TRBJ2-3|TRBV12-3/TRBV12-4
CASSYDRRDTQYF
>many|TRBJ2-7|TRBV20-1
CSARHGQANSYEQYF
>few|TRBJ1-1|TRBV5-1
CASSLDGGGNTEAFF
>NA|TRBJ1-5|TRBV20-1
CSVGTARRNQPQHF
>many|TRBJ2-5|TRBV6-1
CASTPTAFKETQYF
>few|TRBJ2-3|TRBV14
CASSQRAGGPLPDTQYF
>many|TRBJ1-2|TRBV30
CAWAKTGRGYGYTF
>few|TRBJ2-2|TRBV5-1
CASIQVNMGQDNTGEPFF
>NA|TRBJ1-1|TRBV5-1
CASSLTGPGTEAFF
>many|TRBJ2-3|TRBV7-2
CASSLRGRGSTDTQYF
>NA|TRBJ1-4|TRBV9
CASSVGAGDEKLFF
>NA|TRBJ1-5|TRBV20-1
CSASRGAILSNQPQHF
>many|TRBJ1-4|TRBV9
CASSARTGTNEKLFF
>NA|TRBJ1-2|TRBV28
CASLKSGQGDYGYTF
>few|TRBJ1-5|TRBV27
CASRRQGQPQHF
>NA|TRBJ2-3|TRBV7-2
CASSLVPGGYTDTQYF
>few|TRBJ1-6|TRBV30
CAWSVVTGPSPLHF
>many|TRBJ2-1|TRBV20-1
CSARRGGGFNNEQFF
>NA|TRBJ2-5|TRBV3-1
CASSQGSSRRGETQYF
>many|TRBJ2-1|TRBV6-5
CASSYGRGQYNEQFF
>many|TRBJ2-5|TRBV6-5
CASSYPEGTQYF
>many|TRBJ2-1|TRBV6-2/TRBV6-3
CASSFRQGPGYEQFF
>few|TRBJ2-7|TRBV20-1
CSARDTSGGYNEQYF
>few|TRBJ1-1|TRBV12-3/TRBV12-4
CASSLGRGDGNTEAFF
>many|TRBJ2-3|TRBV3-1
CASSLAGLAGGPGGDTQYF
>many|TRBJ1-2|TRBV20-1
CSASSPDRARYTF
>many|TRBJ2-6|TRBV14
CASSRMISGANVLTF
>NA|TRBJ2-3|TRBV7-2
CASSLVPGLEDTQYF
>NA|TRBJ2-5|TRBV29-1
CSVEQVRETQYF
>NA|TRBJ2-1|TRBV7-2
CASSLDVGRSYNEQFF
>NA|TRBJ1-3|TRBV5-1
CASSSGAISGNTIYF
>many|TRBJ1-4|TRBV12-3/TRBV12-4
CASSLRLGVGNEKLFF
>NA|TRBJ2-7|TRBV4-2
CASSQDKGAAYEQYF
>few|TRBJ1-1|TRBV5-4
CASSFGLEGTEAFF
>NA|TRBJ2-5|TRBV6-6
CASIRTGWDQETQYF
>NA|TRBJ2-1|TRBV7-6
CASSPIRDTNEQFF
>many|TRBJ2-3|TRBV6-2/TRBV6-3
CASSPPSRDTQYF
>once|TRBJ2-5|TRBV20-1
CSARQGRMKTQYF